These T cell receptor beta chains were read from a single sample in a study of metastatic and nonmetastatic thyroid tumors. TCRdb re-clonotyped the PCR reads through MiXCR. The repertoire has about 11,000 clones, roughly two fifths of them found once; the top ten carry 15% to 20%. The specimen sequenced was tumor tissue. The receptors stem from a female donor with papillary thyroid cancer or a benign thyroid nodule (not recorded which). Some clones in this sample may be carry-over from other donors' samples. CDR3s include the opening cysteine and the closing phenylalanine or tryptophan. A D gene is named only where the DNA matches it firmly. For some rows the clone size is stated as once, few or many, or as a class when expanded; others skip it.

D gene,clone size,V gene,CDR3 length,J gene,CDR3 protein,CDR3 DNA
TRBD1,few,TRBV6-1,13,TRBJ1-2,CASSAGTGDGYTF,TGTGCCAGCAGTGCCGGGACAGGAGATGGCTACACCTTC
TRBD2,NA,TRBV5-1,14,TRBJ2-7,CASRRTSDYYEQYF,TGCGCCAGCAGAAGGACTAGCGATTACTACGAGCAGTACTTC
NA,few,TRBV19,12,TRBJ1-5,CASTSFRQPQHF,TGTGCCAGTACCTCCTTTAGGCAGCCCCAGCATTTT
NA,many,TRBV24-1,20,TRBJ1-6,CATWVTWIAEGTFFNSPLHF,TGTGCCACCTGGGTTACTTGGATAGCGGAGGGGACGTTTTTTAATTCACCCCTCCACTTT
NA,few,TRBV6-1,12,TRBJ2-7,CASKGDIYEQYF,TGTGCCAGCAAAGGGGACATCTACGAGCAGTACTTC
TRBD2,NA,TRBV19,17,TRBJ2-1,CASSIDGGLAGVSEQFF,TGTGCCAGTAGTATAGATGGAGGACTAGCGGGAGTCTCTGAGCAGTTCTTC
TRBD1,NA,TRBV6-2/TRBV6-3,15,TRBJ1-2,CASSSPRDRGDGYTF,TGTGCCAGCAGCTCTCCCCGGGACAGGGGGGATGGCTACACCTTC
TRBD1,NA,TRBV9,14,TRBJ1-1,CASSEDRWNTEAFF,TGTGCCAGCAGCGAGGACAGGTGGAACACTGAAGCTTTCTTT
NA,few,TRBV25-1,15,TRBJ2-2,CASSEYLRNTGELFF,TGTGCCAGCAGTGAATATTTACGGAACACCGGGGAGCTGTTTTTT
NA,few,TRBV28,14,TRBJ1-1,CASSWGGQNTEAFF,TGTGCCAGCAGTTGGGGGGGTCAGAACACTGAAGCTTTCTTT
TRBD1,NA,TRBV7-2,16,TRBJ2-1,CASSLARWQGAHEQFF,TGTGCCAGCAGCTTAGCGCGGTGGCAGGGGGCCCATGAGCAGTTCTTC
NA,few,TRBV28,15,TRBJ1-2,CASSSWGGGNYGYTF,TGTGCCAGCAGCTCATGGGGTGGGGGAAACTATGGCTACACCTTC
NA,NA,TRBV6-2/TRBV6-3,13,TRBJ1-1,CASSLAGNTEAFF,TGTGCCAGCAGCCTAGCTGGGAACACTGAAGCTTTCTTT
NA,once,TRBV5-1,15,TRBJ2-4,CASSLQGRAKNIQYF,TGCGCCAGCAGCTTACAGGGACGGGCCAAAAACATTCAGTACTTC
TRBD2,NA,TRBV27,16,TRBJ2-1,CASSPRGLASYNEQFF,TGTGCCAGCAGCCCCCGAGGACTAGCGAGTTACAATGAGCAGTTCTTC
NA,NA,TRBV4-1,14,TRBJ2-7,CASSQEDSPYEQYF,TGCGCCAGCAGCCAAGAGGATAGCCCCTACGAGCAGTACTTC
TRBD2,few,TRBV6-1,15,TRBJ2-1,CASRPPGTINNEQFF,TGTGCCAGCAGACCCCCCGGGACTATCAACAATGAGCAGTTCTTC
NA,few,TRBV28,15,TRBJ2-2,CASSPVRANTGELFF,TGTGCCAGCAGCCCAGTTAGGGCGAACACCGGGGAGCTGTTTTTT
NA,NA,TRBV5-1,13,TRBJ2-7,CASSFQGSYEQYF,TGCGCCAGCAGCTTTCAGGGTTCCTACGAGCAGTACTTC
NA,NA,TRBV7-9,14,TRBJ2-3,CASSLAGGGDTQYF,TGTGCCAGCAGCTTAGCAGGGGGGGGAGATACGCAGTATTTT
TRBD1,NA,TRBV20-1,16,TRBJ1-2,CSARDPTGGGNYGYTF,TGCAGTGCTAGAGATCCCACAGGGGGGGGTAACTATGGCTACACCTTC
NA,NA,TRBV28,17,TRBJ1-2,CASSTIHGDGGIDGYTF,TGTGCCAGCAGCACAATTCACGGGGACGGCGGGATAGATGGCTACACCTTC
NA,once,TRBV20-1,14,TRBJ1-5,CSATGEASNQPQHF,TGCAGTGCTACCGGGGAAGCCAGCAATCAGCCCCAGCATTTT
TRBD1,few,TRBV19,11,TRBJ1-2,CATTGWYGYTF,TGTGCCACGACAGGGTGGTATGGCTACACCTTC
TRBD2,few,TRBV19,15,TRBJ2-5,CASRAIAGAQETQYF,TGTGCCAGTAGGGCTATAGCGGGGGCCCAAGAGACCCAGTACTTC
TRBD1,NA,TRBV2,13,TRBJ2-7,CASEDRGDYEQYF,TGTGCCAGCGAGGACAGGGGTGACTACGAGCAGTACTTC
TRBD1,large,TRBV7-9,14,TRBJ1-2,CASSLGQGTYGYTF,TGTGCCAGCAGCTTAGGACAGGGTACCTATGGCTACACCTTC
NA,NA,TRBV6-2/TRBV6-3,16,TRBJ2-7,CASSYYPGLSSYEQYF,TGTGCCAGCAGTTACTACCCCGGACTAAGCTCCTACGAGCAGTACTTC
NA,NA,TRBV6-1,14,TRBJ2-1,CATQEVARDNEQFF,TGTGCCACCCAAGAGGTAGCCAGAGACAATGAGCAGTTCTTC
TRBD1,few,TRBV12-3/TRBV12-4,14,TRBJ2-7,CASSWGQASYEQYF,TGTGCCAGCAGTTGGGGACAGGCCAGCTACGAGCAGTACTTC
NA,NA,TRBV24-1,14,TRBJ1-2,CATSGRREGYGYTF,TGTGCCACCAGCGGCCGCCGGGAGGGGTATGGCTACACCTTC
NA,NA,TRBV4-1,13,TRBJ1-6,CASSQEGYSPLHF,TGCGCCAGCAGCCAAGAAGGCTATTCACCCCTCCACTTT
TRBD1,NA,TRBV6-1,14,TRBJ1-2,CASGMTGGNYGYTF,TGTGCCAGCGGGATGACAGGGGGCAACTATGGCTACACCTTC
TRBD1,NA,TRBV6-1,16,TRBJ1-6,CASTKTGSSYNSPLHF,TGTGCCAGCACTAAGACAGGGAGCTCCTATAATTCACCCCTCCACTTT
TRBD1,NA,TRBV14,16,TRBJ1-2,CASSQLGLQGDYGYTF,TGTGCCAGCAGCCAACTGGGACTACAGGGGGACTATGGCTACACCTTC
TRBD1,large,TRBV19,17,TRBJ1-5,CASTQPTGTGYNQPQHF,TGTGCCAGTACCCAACCTACCGGGACAGGGTATAATCAGCCCCAGCATTTT
TRBD1,few,TRBV6-2/TRBV6-3,16,TRBJ1-1,CASSYSSRGPNTEAFF,TGTGCCAGCAGTTACTCATCTAGGGGGCCGAACACTGAAGCTTTCTTT
NA,NA,TRBV28,18,TRBJ1-4,CASSPETYPLGTNEKLFF,TGTGCCAGCAGTCCGGAGACATACCCACTGGGAACTAATGAAAAACTGTTTTTT
TRBD1,few,TRBV6-1,16,TRBJ1-1,CASSPVQGLWNTEAFF,TGTGCCAGCAGTCCTGTACAGGGGCTATGGAACACTGAAGCTTTCTTT
NA,NA,TRBV10-3,13,TRBJ2-3,CAISDGSTDTQYF,TGTGCCATCAGTGACGGTAGCACAGATACGCAGTATTTT
NA,many,TRBV5-1,15,TRBJ1-4,CASSPGIDLKEKLFF,TGCGCCAGCAGCCCGGGGATCGACCTGAAAGAAAAACTGTTTTTT
TRBD1,NA,TRBV19,17,TRBJ1-5,CASSLRDRRYSNQPQHF,TGTGCCAGTAGTCTAAGGGACAGGCGCTATAGCAATCAGCCCCAGCATTTT
NA,NA,TRBV6-1,14,TRBJ1-2,CASRAAGRGYGYTF,TGTGCCAGCAGGGCGGCGGGGCGGGGCTATGGCTACACCTTC
TRBD1,NA,TRBV5-1,17,TRBJ1-6,CASSLDARDRDNSPLHF,TGCGCCAGCAGCCTGGATGCTCGGGACAGGGATAATTCACCCCTCCACTTT
TRBD1,once,TRBV11-3,13,TRBJ2-7,CASSLEAGGEQYF,TGTGCCAGCAGCTTAGAAGCAGGGGGCGAACAGTACTTC
TRBD2,NA,TRBV6-1,15,TRBJ2-1,CASTLGLAGVNEQFF,TGTGCCAGCACCCTCGGACTAGCGGGAGTAAATGAGCAGTTCTTC
TRBD1,NA,TRBV27,18,TRBJ2-6,CASSLSWTGISGANVLTF,TGTGCCAGCAGTTTATCGTGGACAGGAATCTCTGGGGCCAACGTCCTGACTTTC
NA,large,TRBV2,11,TRBJ1-3,CAGTSGNTIYF,TGTGCCGGGACTTCGGGAAACACCATATATTTT
NA,NA,TRBV5-1,13,TRBJ1-1,CASSFRGNTEAFF,TGCGCCAGCAGCTTTCGGGGGAACACTGAAGCTTTCTTT
NA,NA,TRBV28,15,TRBJ1-6,CASTKQSSYNSPLHF,TGTGCCAGCACCAAACAGAGCTCCTATAATTCACCCCTCCACTTT
NA,NA,TRBV5-6,13,TRBJ1-5,CASSIGRAQPQHF,TGTGCCAGCAGCATCGGTAGGGCTCAGCCCCAGCATTTT
TRBD2,NA,TRBV27,16,TRBJ2-1,CASSLASGPTYNEQFF,TGTGCCAGCAGTTTGGCTAGCGGGCCTACCTACAATGAGCAGTTCTTC
TRBD1,NA,TRBV29-1,14,TRBJ2-1,CSAPGQVALNEQFF,TGCAGCGCCCCGGGACAGGTGGCTTTAAATGAGCAGTTCTTC
NA,few,TRBV19,15,TRBJ1-4,CASGSRDGSNEKLFF,TGTGCCAGTGGATCCAGGGACGGCTCTAATGAAAAACTGTTTTTT
NA,few,TRBV6-2/TRBV6-3,15,TRBJ2-7,CASTQSAGGPDEQYF,TGTGCCAGCACCCAATCCGCCGGAGGACCGGACGAGCAGTACTTC
NA,NA,TRBV11-2,15,TRBJ2-3,CASSFYGRSTDTQYF,TGTGCCAGCAGCTTTTATGGTCGAAGCACAGATACGCAGTATTTT
NA,few,TRBV6-2/TRBV6-3,11,TRBJ2-1,CASSYSHEQFF,TGTGCCAGCAGTTACTCTCATGAGCAGTTCTTC
NA,few,TRBV6-2/TRBV6-3,13,TRBJ2-7,CASSYSITYEQYF,TGTGCCAGCAGTTACTCGATCACTTACGAGCAGTACTTC
NA,few,TRBV2,11,TRBJ1-1,CASSTGTEAFF,TGTGCCAGCAGTACGGGGACTGAAGCTTTCTTT
NA,NA,TRBV6-2/TRBV6-3,12,TRBJ2-7,CASSLGLSEQYF,TGTGCCAGCAGTTTGGGACTCTCCGAGCAGTACTTC